The source of this TCR beta chain is a study of cytomegalovirus exposure and HLA in healthy donors. PCR employed 60 Vbeta and 13 Jbeta primers. The data were produced by immunoSEQ multiplex PCR, yet TCRdb's version contains in-frame clones alone and is incomplete. The data show about 200,000 clones, with 82% seen just once and around 6% held by the top ten. The clonotype was recovered from a woman in her forties or fifties in good health and CMV-seropositive. Sequenced input: PBMCs.

CDR3 amino acids: CASTQGPGANVLTF. In DNA, the CDR3 is TGTGCCAGCACCCAGGGGCCGGGGGCCAACGTCCTGACTTTC. The chain employs TRBV28 and TRBJ2-6, with a weak D call TRBD1 (6 bases). Germline CDR1 is MDHEN and CDR2 is SYDVKM. This CDR3 comprises 14 residues. Deletions cut 7 bases from V and 4 bases from J, with 11 bases between.